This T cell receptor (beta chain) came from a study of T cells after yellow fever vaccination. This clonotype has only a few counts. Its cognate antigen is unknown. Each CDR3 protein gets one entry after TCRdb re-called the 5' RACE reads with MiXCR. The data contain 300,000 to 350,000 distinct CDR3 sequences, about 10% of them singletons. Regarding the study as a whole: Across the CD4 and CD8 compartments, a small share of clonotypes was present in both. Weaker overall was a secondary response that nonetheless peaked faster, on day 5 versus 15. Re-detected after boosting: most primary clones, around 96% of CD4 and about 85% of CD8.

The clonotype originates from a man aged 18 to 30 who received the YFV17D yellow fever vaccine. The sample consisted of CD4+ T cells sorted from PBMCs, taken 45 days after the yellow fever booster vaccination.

In DNA, the CDR3 is TGTGCCACCAGTGATGAGTGGGAGAATCAGCCCCAGCATTTT. This codes for CATSDEWENQPQHF. The chain couples TRBV24-1 to TRBJ1-5; no firm D call. There are 14 residues in the CDR3. The V gene lost 3 bases and the J gene lost 4 bases, with 9 bases spanning the gap. In germline, CDR1 is KGHDR, CDR2 SFDVKD.